This T cell receptor (beta chain) was identified in a study of HIV-infected patients and healthy controls. This clonotype occurred many times. TCRdb re-called the 5' RACE reads with MiXCR, one entry per CDR3 protein. The sample records tens of thousands of distinct CDR3 sequences, 15% to 20% being singletons. Germline CDR1 is SGHVS and CDR2 is FNYEAQ. The V end was cut by 1 base, the J end by 2 bases, with 5 bases between. The CDR3 runs to 13 residues. This TCR came from a human donor in good health. Specimen: CD4+ T cells from blood. J is TRBJ1-1 and V is TRBV7-6, with D uncertain. CDR3 sequence reads: CASSLDSNTEAFF. The CDR3 bases are TGTGCCAGCAGCTTAGACAGTAACACTGAAGCTTTCTTT.